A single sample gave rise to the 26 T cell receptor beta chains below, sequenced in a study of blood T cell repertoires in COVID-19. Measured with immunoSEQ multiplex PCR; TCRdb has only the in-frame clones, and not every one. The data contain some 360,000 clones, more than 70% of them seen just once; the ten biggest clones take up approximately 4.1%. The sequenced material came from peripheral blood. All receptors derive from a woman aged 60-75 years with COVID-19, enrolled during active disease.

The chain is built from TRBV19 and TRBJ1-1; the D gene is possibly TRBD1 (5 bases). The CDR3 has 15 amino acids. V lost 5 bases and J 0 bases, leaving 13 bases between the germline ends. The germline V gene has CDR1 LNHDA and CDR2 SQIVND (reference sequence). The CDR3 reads CASSPGGGLNTEAFF. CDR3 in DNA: TGTGCCAGTAGTCCCGGGGGGGGGTTGAACACTGAAGCTTTCTTT. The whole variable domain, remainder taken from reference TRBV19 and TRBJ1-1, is DGGITQSPKYLFRKEGQNVTLSCEQNLNHDAMYWYRQDPGQGLRLIYYSQIVNDFQKGDIAEGYSVSREKKESFPLTVTSAQKNPTAFYLCASSPGGGLNTEAFFGQGTRLTVV.

The CDR3: CASSEVGTANYGYTF. CDR3 coding DNA: TGTGCCAGCAGTGAAGTAGGGACAGCGAACTATGGCTACACCTTC. The chain links TRBV6-1 to TRBJ1-2; 7 bases align to TRBD1. V lost 1 base and J lost 2; bases outside the gene matches: 4. Germline values: CDR1 MNHNS, CDR2 SASEGT. The CDR3 is made up of 15 amino acids.

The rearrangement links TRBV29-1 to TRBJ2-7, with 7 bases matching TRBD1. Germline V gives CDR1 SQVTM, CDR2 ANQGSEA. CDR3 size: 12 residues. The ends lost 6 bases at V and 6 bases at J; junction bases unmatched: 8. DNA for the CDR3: TGCAGCGTCCGGACAGGCGGTCGCGAGCAGTACTTC. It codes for CSVRTGGREQYF.

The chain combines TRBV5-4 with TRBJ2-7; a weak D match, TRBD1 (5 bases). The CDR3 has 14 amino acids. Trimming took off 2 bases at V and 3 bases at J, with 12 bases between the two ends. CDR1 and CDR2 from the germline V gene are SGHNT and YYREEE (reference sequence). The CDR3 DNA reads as TGTGCCAGCAGCTTAGGGTCAGGGAACTACGAGCAGTACTTC. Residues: CASSLGSGNYEQYF.

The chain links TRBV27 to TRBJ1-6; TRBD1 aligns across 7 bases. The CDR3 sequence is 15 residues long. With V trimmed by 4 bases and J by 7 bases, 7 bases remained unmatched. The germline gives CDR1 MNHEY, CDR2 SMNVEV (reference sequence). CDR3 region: CASSSPGGWNSPLHF. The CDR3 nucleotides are TGTGCCAGCAGTTCCCCAGGGGGGTGGAATTCACCCCTCCACTTT.

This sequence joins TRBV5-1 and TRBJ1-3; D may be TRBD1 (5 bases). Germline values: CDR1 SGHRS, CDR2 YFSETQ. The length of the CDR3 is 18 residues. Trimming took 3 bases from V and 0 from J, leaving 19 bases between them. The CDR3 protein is CASSSFVSNQGSGNTIYF. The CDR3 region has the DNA TGCGCCAGCAGCTCCTTTGTGTCGAATCAGGGCTCTGGAAACACCATATATTTT.

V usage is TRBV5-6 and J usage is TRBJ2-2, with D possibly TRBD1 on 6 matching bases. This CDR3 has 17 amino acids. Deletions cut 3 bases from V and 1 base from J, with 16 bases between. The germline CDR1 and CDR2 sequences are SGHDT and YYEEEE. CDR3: CASSSPRGGGNTGELFF. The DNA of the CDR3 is TGTGCCAGCAGCTCCCCGCGAGGGGGTGGGAACACCGGGGAGCTGTTTTTT.

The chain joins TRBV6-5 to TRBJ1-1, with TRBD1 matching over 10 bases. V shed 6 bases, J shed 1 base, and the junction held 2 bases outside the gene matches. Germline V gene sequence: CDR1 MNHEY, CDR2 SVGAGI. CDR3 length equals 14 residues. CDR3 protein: CASSRQGANTEAFF. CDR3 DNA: TGTGCCAGCAGCCGACAGGGGGCGAACACTGAAGCTTTCTTT.

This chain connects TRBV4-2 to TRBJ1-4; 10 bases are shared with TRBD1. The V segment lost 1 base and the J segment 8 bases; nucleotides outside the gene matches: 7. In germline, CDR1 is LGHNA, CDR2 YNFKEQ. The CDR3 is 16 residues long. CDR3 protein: CASSQVGDRGQEKLFF. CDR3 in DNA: TGTGCCAGCAGCCAAGTCGGCGACAGGGGGCAAGAAAAACTGTTTTTT.

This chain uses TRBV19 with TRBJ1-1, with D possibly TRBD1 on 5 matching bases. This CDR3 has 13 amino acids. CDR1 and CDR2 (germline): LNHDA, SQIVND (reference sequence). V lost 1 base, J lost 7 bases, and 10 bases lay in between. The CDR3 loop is CASSIVGQGEAFF. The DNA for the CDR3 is TGTGCCAGTAGTATAGTAGGGCAGGGTGAAGCTTTCTTT.

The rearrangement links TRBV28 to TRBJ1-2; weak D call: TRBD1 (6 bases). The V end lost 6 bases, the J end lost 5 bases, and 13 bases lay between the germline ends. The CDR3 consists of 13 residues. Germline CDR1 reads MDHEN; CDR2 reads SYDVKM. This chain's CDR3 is CASSGDTTYGYTF. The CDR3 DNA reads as TGTGCCAGCAGCGGGGACACGACTTATGGCTACACCTTC.

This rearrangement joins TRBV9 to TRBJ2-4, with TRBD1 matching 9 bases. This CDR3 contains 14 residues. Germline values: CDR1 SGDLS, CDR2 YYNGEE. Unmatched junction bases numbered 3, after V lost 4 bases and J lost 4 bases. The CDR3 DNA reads TGTGCCAGCAGCTTCGGACAGGGGAAAAACATTCAGTACTTC. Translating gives CASSFGQGKNIQYF.

CDR3 protein: CASNSNTEAFF. The DNA of the CDR3 is TGTGCCAGCAACTCCAACACTGAAGCTTTCTTT. The chain recombines TRBV6-7 with TRBJ1-1, with D unresolved. TRBV6-7 is reported as an ORF; its role is uncertain. The CDR3 covers 11 residues. The germline V and J ends were trimmed by 7 bases and 2 bases, with 5 bases remaining between them.

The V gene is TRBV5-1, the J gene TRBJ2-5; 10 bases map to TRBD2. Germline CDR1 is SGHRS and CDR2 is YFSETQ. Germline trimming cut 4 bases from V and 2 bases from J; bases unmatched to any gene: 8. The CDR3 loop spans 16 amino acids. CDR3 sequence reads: CASSQIAGGLQETQYF. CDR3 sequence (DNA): TGCGCCAGCAGCCAAATAGCGGGGGGTTTACAAGAGACCCAGTACTTC.

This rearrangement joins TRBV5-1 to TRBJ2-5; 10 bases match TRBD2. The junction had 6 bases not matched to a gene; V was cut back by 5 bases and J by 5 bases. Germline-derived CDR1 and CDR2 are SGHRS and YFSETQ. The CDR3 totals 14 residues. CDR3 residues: CASRYSGGSETQYF. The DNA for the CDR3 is TGCGCCAGCAGGTATAGCGGGGGGAGTGAGACCCAGTACTTC. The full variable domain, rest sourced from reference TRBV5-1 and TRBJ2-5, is KAGVTQTPRYLIKTRGQQVTLSCSPISGHRSVSWYQQTPGQGLQFLFEYFSETQRNKGNFPGRFSGRQFSNSRSEMNVSTLELGDSALYLCASRYSGGSETQYFGPGTRLLVL.

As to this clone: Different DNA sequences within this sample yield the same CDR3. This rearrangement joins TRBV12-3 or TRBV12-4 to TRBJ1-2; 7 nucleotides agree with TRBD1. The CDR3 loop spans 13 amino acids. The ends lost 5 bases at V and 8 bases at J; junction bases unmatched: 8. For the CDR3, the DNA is TGTGCCAGCAGTCCACAGGGGATAGGAGGCTACACCTTC. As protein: CASSPQGIGGYTF.

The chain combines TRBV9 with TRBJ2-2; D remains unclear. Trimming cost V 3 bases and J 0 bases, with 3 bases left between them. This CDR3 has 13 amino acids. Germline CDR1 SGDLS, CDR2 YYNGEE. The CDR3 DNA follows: TGTGCCAGCAGCGCTGCGAACACCGGGGAGCTGTTTTTT. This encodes CASSAANTGELFF.

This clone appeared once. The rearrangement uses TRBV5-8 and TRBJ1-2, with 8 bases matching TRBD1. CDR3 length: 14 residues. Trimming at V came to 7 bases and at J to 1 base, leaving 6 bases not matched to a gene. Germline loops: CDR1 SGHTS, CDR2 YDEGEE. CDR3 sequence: CASAGDRRNYGYTF. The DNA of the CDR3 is TGTGCCAGCGCAGGGGACAGGCGTAACTATGGCTACACCTTC.

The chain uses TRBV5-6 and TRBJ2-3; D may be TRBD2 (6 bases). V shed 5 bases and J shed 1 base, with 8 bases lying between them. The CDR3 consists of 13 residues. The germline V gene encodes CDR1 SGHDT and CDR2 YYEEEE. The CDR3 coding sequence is TGTGCCAGCAGACCGGGGGGCACAGATACGCAGTATTTT. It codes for CASRPGGTDTQYF.

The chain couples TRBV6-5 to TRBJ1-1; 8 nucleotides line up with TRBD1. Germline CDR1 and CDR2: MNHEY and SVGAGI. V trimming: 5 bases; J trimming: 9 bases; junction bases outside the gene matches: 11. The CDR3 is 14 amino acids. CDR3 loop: CASSPHQDREKAFF. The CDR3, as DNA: TGTGCCAGCAGTCCCCACCAGGACAGGGAGAAAGCTTTCTTT.

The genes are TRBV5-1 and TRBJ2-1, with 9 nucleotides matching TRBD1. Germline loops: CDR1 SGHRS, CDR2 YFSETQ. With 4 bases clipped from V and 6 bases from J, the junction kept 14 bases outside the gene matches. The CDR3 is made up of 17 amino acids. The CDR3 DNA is TGCGCCAGCAGCGAGGGTGGGACAGGGAACCCTGGCAATGAGCAGTTCTTC. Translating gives CASSEGGTGNPGNEQFF.

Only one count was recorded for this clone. Here the CDR3 reads CASSLEGFDRYNSPLHF. CDR3 bases: TGCGCCAGCAGCTTGGAGGGGTTTGACAGATATAATTCACCCCTCCACTTT. The rearrangement joins TRBV5-1 to TRBJ1-6; TRBD1 is a possible D gene (5 bases). CDR3 size: 17 residues. From germline, CDR1 is SGHRS and CDR2 YFSETQ. Between the trimmed V and J ends, which lost 0 bases and 4 bases, there was a span of 14 bases.

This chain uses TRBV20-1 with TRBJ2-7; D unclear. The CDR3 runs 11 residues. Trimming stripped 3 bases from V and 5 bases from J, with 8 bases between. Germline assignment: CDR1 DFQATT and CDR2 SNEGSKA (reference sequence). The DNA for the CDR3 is TGCAGTGCTAGGCGCGGCGACGAGCAGTACTTC. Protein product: CSARRGDEQYF.

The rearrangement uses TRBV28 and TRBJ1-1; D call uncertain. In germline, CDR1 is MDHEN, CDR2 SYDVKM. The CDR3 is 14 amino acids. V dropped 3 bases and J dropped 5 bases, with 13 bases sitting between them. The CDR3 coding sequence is TGTGCCAGCAGTTTGCGCGCGCGAGGAACTGAAGCTTTCTTT. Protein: CASSLRARGTEAFF.

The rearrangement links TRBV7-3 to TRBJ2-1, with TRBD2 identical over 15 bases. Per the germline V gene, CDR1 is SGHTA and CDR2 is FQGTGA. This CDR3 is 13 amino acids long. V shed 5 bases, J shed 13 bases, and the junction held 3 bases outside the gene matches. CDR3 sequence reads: CASSRTSGGDQFF. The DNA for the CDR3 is TGTGCCAGCAGCCGGACTAGCGGGGGGGATCAGTTCTTC.

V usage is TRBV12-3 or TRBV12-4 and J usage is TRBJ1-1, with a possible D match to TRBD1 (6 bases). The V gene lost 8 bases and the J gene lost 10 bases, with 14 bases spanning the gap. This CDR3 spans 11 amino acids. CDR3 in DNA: TGTGCCAGCCGAGCAGGGGTCTCAGCTTTCTTT. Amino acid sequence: CASRAGVSAFF.